These T cell receptor beta chains were read from a single sample in a study of cytotoxic CD8 clonotypes in ibrutinib-treated CLL. Libraries were prepared by immunoSEQ multiplex PCR; TCRdb keeps only in-frame clonotypes and omits some of them. The sample lists 150,000 or so clones, about four fifths occurring once. The sequences come from PBMCs, collected after 12 months of ibrutinib treatment. The source of these receptors is a human donor with chronic lymphocytic leukemia. Both conserved end residues are part of each CDR3. The order of the fields is clone size, J gene, D gene, V gene, CDR3 protein, CDR3 DNA. D genes are given only for firm matches. Only part of the rows carry a size: once, few, many, or a class if the clone is expanded.

>-|TRBJ2-1|TRBD2|TRBV4-3
CASSLNVLAGGLSSYNEQFF
TGCGCCAGCAGCCTTAATGTACTAGCGGGGGGCCTGAGCTCCTACAATGAGCAGTTCTTC
>-|TRBJ2-5|-|TRBV18
CASSPQLTQGTQYF
TGTGCCAGCTCACCACAGCTCACCCAAGGGACCCAGTACTTC
>-|TRBJ1-2|-|TRBV4-3
CASSQDANSFNYGYTF
TGCGCCAGCAGCCAAGATGCGAACAGTTTTAACTATGGCTACACCTTC
>once|TRBJ2-2|-|TRBV11-1
CASSPGTSTGELFF
TGTGCCAGCAGCCCTGGGACGAGCACCGGGGAGCTGTTTTTT
>-|TRBJ2-7|TRBD1|TRBV7-9
CASSLGVGTGQYF
TGTGCCAGCAGCTTAGGTGTCGGGACAGGGCAGTACTTC
>-|TRBJ2-1|-|TRBV28
CASSLGVGRGYNEQFF
TGTGCCAGCAGTTTAGGGGTCGGCAGGGGTTACAATGAGCAGTTCTTC
>-|TRBJ2-1|-|TRBV2
CASKLAGTSYNEQFF
TGTGCCAGCAAATTAGCCGGAACGTCCTACAATGAGCAGTTCTTC
>few|TRBJ1-2|-|TRBV6-5
CASSTEWGNNYGYTF
TGTGCCAGCAGTACAGAATGGGGGAACAACTATGGCTACACCTTC
>once|TRBJ2-7|-|TRBV10-3
CATGSVYEQYF
TGTGCCACGGGGTCCGTATACGAGCAGTACTTC
>few|TRBJ1-1|-|TRBV25-1
CASGNRDGNTEAFF
TGTGCCAGCGGGAATAGGGATGGGAACACTGAAGCTTTCTTT
>-|TRBJ2-1|TRBD2|TRBV7-7
CASSSGLAGNNEQFF
TGTGCTAGCAGCTCGGGACTAGCGGGAAACAATGAGCAGTTCTTC
>many|TRBJ1-2|TRBD1|TRBV7-9
CASSQGQGGYLTYGYTF
TGTGCCAGCAGCCAGGGACAGGGGGGGTATCTAACCTATGGCTACACCTTC
>few|TRBJ1-5|-|TRBV7-3
CASSLGVGQPQHF
TGTGCCAGCAGCTTAGGAGTAGGCCAGCCCCAGCATTTT
>-|TRBJ2-5|TRBD2|TRBV2
CASSEGTSGRVKTQYF
TGTGCCAGCAGTGAAGGGACTAGCGGGAGAGTGAAGACCCAGTACTTC
>-|TRBJ2-2|-|TRBV6-5
CASSPSIGELFF
TGTGCCAGCAGCCCTAGTATTGGGGAGCTGTTTTTT
>-|TRBJ1-5|-|TRBV28
CASARQLNQPQHF
TGTGCCAGCGCCCGACAGCTCAATCAGCCCCAGCATTTT
>-|TRBJ1-5|-|TRBV7-2
CASSLRSGYNQPQHF
TGTGCCAGCAGCTTAAGAAGCGGGTACAATCAGCCCCAGCATTTT
>-|TRBJ1-6|TRBD1|TRBV18
CASSPVGTVLNSPLHF
TGTGCCAGCTCACCAGTCGGGACAGTTCTGAATTCACCCCTCCACTTT
>-|TRBJ2-5|-|TRBV28
CASSLTRETQYF
TGTGCCAGCAGTTTAACCCGAGAGACCCAGTACTTC
>-|TRBJ1-4|-|TRBV28
CASDQGNEKLFF
TGTGCCAGCGATCAGGGAAATGAAAAACTGTTTTTT
>-|TRBJ2-3|-|TRBV9
CASSPAGPYTDTQYF
TGTGCCAGCAGTCCCGCCGGCCCTTACACAGATACGCAGTATTTT
>-|TRBJ1-2|-|TRBV4-3
CASSQDAGIGANYGYTF
TGCGCCAGCAGCCAAGATGCGGGAATAGGGGCTAACTATGGCTACACCTTC
>once|TRBJ2-2|-|TRBV6-5
CASSYEEYTGELFF
TGTGCCAGCAGTTACGAGGAGTACACCGGGGAGCTGTTTTTT
>-|TRBJ1-6|-|TRBV10-3
CASSYGGHENSPLHF
TGTGCCAGCAGTTACGGGGGGCATGAAAATTCACCCCTCCACTTT
>-|TRBJ1-1|-|TRBV19
CASSMFQGKSAEAFF
TGTGCCAGTAGTATGTTTCAGGGGAAGTCGGCTGAAGCTTTCTTT
>-|TRBJ2-7|-|TRBV11-3
CASSLGDLYEQYF
TGTGCCAGCAGCTTAGGGGATTTGTACGAGCAGTACTTC
>-|TRBJ2-1|-|TRBV7-9
CASSQTGTTYNEQFF
TGTGCCAGCAGCCAAACAGGGACAACCTACAATGAGCAGTTCTTC
>-|TRBJ2-3|-|TRBV19
CASSMGFGNRADTQYF
TGTGCCAGTAGTATGGGTTTTGGTAATAGAGCAGATACGCAGTATTTT
>once|TRBJ2-5|-|TRBV18
CASSPRRSQYQETQYF
TGTGCCAGCTCACCAAGGCGGAGCCAGTACCAAGAGACCCAGTACTTC
>-|TRBJ2-5|-|TRBV5-1
CASSAGEGETQYF
TGCGCCAGCAGCGCCGGAGAGGGGGAGACCCAGTACTTC
>few|TRBJ1-4|-|TRBV28
CASSLYGMKLFF
TGTGCCAGCAGTTTATACGGGATGAAACTGTTTTTT
>-|TRBJ1-2|-|TRBV6-1
CASSEDRESPGTF
TGTGCCAGCAGTGAAGATAGGGAATCCCCCGGCACCTTC
>-|TRBJ2-7|TRBD1|TRBV7-2
CASSQGQSSYEQYF
TGTGCCAGCAGCCAGGGACAGAGCTCCTACGAGCAGTACTTC
>-|TRBJ2-5|TRBD1|TRBV9
CASSAGTGGMGGETQYF
TGTGCCAGCAGCGCAGGGACAGGGGGCATGGGGGGAGAGACCCAGTACTTC
>-|TRBJ2-1|-|TRBV27
CASSFFGSHNEQFF
TGTGCCAGCAGTTTTTTCGGCAGTCACAATGAGCAGTTCTTC
>-|TRBJ2-2|-|TRBV7-6
CASSVRQNTGELFF
TGTGCCAGCAGCGTTCGACAGAACACCGGGGAGCTGTTTTTT
>-|TRBJ1-1|-|TRBV7-9
CASSLEGAGAFF
TGTGCCAGCAGCTTAGAAGGGGCGGGGGCTTTCTTT
>once|TRBJ2-7|TRBD1|TRBV7-7
CASSLGPGQGSEQYF
TGTGCCAGCAGCTTAGGACCGGGACAGGGCTCCGAGCAGTACTTC
>-|TRBJ2-2|-|TRBV18
CASSRDRRTGELFF
TGTGCCAGCTCACGGGACCGGCGCACCGGGGAGCTGTTTTTT
>-|TRBJ2-1|TRBD2|TRBV11-1
CASSLRSGGQREQFF
TGTGCCAGCAGCTTAAGGTCGGGGGGGCAACGTGAGCAGTTCTTC
>-|TRBJ1-5|TRBD1|TRBV27
CASSLEGAGNQPQHF
TGTGCCAGCAGCCTAGAGGGGGCAGGAAATCAGCCCCAGCATTTT
>-|TRBJ1-1|-|TRBV10-3
CAIREYGAGNTEAFF
TGTGCCATCCGTGAGTACGGCGCTGGGAACACTGAAGCTTTCTTT
>-|TRBJ2-5|TRBD1|TRBV19
CASSLRQGAPRETQYF
TGTGCCAGTAGTCTCCGACAGGGGGCGCCCCGGGAGACCCAGTACTTC
>medium-sized|TRBJ1-5|-|TRBV4-3
CASSRIWGSSQPQHF
TGCGCCAGCAGCCGAATTTGGGGCAGTTCTCAGCCCCAGCATTTT
>-|TRBJ1-2|TRBD1|TRBV28
CASTPGQGRGYTF
TGTGCCAGCACCCCGGGACAGGGTCGGGGCTACACCTTC